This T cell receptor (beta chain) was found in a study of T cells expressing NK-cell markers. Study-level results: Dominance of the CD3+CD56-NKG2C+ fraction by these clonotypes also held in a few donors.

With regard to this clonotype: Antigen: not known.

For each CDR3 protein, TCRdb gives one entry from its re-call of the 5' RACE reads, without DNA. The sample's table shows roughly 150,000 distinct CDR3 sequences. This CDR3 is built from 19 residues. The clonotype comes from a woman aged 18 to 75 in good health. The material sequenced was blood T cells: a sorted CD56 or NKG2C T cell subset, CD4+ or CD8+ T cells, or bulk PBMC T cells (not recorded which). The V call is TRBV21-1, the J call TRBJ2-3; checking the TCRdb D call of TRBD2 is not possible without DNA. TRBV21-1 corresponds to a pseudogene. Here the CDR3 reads CASSSPRLAGGTNPDTQYF.